A single sample is the source of the 28 T cell receptor beta chains below, sequenced in a study of T cells in Graves' hyperthyroidism and ophthalmopathy. RNA transcripts yielded amplified TCR beta CDR3 regions. During a first-round RT-PCR of the TCR CDR3, the HTBI primer set was used. TCRdb fed the multiplex PCR reads into MiXCR, producing one record per CDR3 protein. The top ten hold 25% to 35% of the sample, which has more than 500,000 distinct CDR3 sequences, around 16% seen once. The sequenced sample was blood. The origin of the receptors is a young woman with Graves' ophthalmopathy.

The V and J genes are TRBV19 and TRBJ1-1, with D perhaps matching TRBD1 (6 bases). CDR1 is LNHDA, CDR2 SQIVND, per germline (reference sequence). Trimming removed 2 bases at V and 2 bases at J, with 9 bases between. This CDR3 has 14 residues. The CDR3 nucleotides are TGTGCCAGTAGTATACGGGGGGCAAACACTGAAGCTTTCTTT. Translated: CASSIRGANTEAFF.

The V and J genes are TRBV20-1 and TRBJ2-7; 8 bases agree with TRBD2. The CDR3 consists of 16 residues. Losses at the gene ends were 2 bases for V and 12 bases for J; bases not matched to a gene: 21. From germline, CDR1 is DFQATT and CDR2 SNEGSKA (reference sequence). CDR3 region: CSARRTSWSFLQGRYF. The CDR3 bases are TGCAGTGCTAGACGGACTAGCTGGTCCTTTCTTCAAGGGCGGTACTTC.

The rearrangement links TRBV15 to TRBJ1-2; 8 positions match TRBD1. Germline V gene data show CDR1 as LNHNV and CDR2 as YYDKDF (reference sequence). The CDR3 is made up of 15 amino acids. V was pared by 5 bases and J by 7 bases, with 12 bases of the junction left unmatched. This CDR3 is CATSASSGQGSGYTF. DNA of the CDR3: TGTGCCACCAGCGCTTCCTCCGGACAGGGTTCTGGCTACACCTTC.

This clonotype was seen at least ten times. The V and J genes are TRBV27 and TRBJ2-3; maybe TRBD2 (6 bases). Trimming left V 6 bases short and J 5 bases short, with 15 bases between. The CDR3 contains 14 residues. Looked up from germline, CDR1 is MNHEY and CDR2 is SMNVEV (reference sequence). The CDR3 sequence is CASRPLARGDTQYF. In nucleotides, the CDR3 is TGTGCCAGCAGGCCCCTAGCGAGGGGAGATACGCAGTATTTT.

This clonotype was found a few times. V and J are TRBV6-2 or TRBV6-3 and TRBJ1-2; 7 bases fit TRBD1. V was pared by 5 bases and J by 7 bases, with 10 bases of the junction left unmatched. In germline, CDR1 is MNHEY, CDR2 SVGEGT. The CDR3 is 14 amino acids. The CDR3 DNA reads as TGTGCCAGCAGTCGGGACAGAGGCATTAGTGGCTACACCTTC. Its translation: CASSRDRGISGYTF.

The table lists this clonotype with a few counts. A much larger clone differs from this one at a single base, so this may be a read error. The chain recombines TRBV20-1 with TRBJ1-2; 8 nucleotides agree with TRBD1. The germline V gene encodes CDR1 DFQATT and CDR2 SNEGSKA (reference sequence). This CDR3 has 17 amino acids. The V segment lost 2 bases and the J segment 8 bases; nucleotides outside the gene matches: 19. CDR3 loop: CSARKWAGSRGHQGYTF. The CDR3 DNA reads as TGCAGTGCTAGAAAATGGGCGGGAAGCAGGGGGCATCAGGGCTACACCTTC.

This clonotype appeared many times. V usage is TRBV12-3 or TRBV12-4 and J usage is TRBJ2-3, with a possible D match to TRBD2 (6 bases). Deletions cut 6 bases from V and 4 bases from J, with 14 bases between. CDR3 length: 14 amino acids. CDR3 DNA sequence: TGTGCCAGCAGACCTGGGAGGAGGGCAGATACGCAGTATTTT. This codes for CASRPGRRADTQYF.

The table lists this clonotype with a count of one. The J gene is TRBJ1-4, the V gene TRBV20-1; D might be TRBD1 (6 bases). CDR3 size: 14 residues. Germline V gene lookup returns CDR1 DFQATT and CDR2 SNEGSKA (reference sequence). Trimming cost V 5 bases and J 6 bases, with 16 bases left between them. The CDR3: CSASNRQADEKLFF. Written as DNA, the CDR3 is TGCAGTGCTTCGAATCGACAGGCGGATGAAAAACTGTTTTTT.

Remarks on this clonotype: The junction does not match germline at one end; this may be a read error. V is TRBV3-1 and J is TRBJ2-7; the D is unclear. The CDR3 contains 11 residues. CDR1 is LGHDT and CDR2 is YNNKEL in the germline V gene (reference sequence). The CDR3 DNA reads as TGTGCCAGCAGCCAAAGCTACGAGCAGCACTTC. Translated: CASSQSYEQHF.

The chain carries TRBV28 and TRBJ2-7; D may be TRBD2 (6 bases). V lost 5 bases and J lost 0, with 14 bases in between. CDR1 and CDR2 from the germline V gene are MDHEN and SYDVKM. CDR3 length: 15 residues. CDR3 bases: TGTGCCAGCAGTACCCGGGGTAGCGGCTCCTACGAGCAGTACTTC. Its translation is CASSTRGSGSYEQYF. Full variable domain (missing parts from reference TRBV28 and TRBJ2-7): DVKVTQSSRYLVKRTGEKVFLECVQDMDHENMFWYRQDPGLGLRLIYFSYDVKMKEKGDIPEGYSVSREKKERFSLILESASTNQTSMYLCASSTRGSGSYEQYFGPGTRLTVT.

This clonotype was observed a few times. The V and J genes are TRBV20-1 and TRBJ2-5; possibly TRBD2 for D (6 bases). The V gene's germline CDR1 is DFQATT and CDR2 SNEGSKA (reference sequence). This CDR3 contains 13 residues. V lost 2 bases and J 2 bases, leaving 9 bases between the germline ends. In DNA form, the CDR3 reads TGCAGTGCTAGAAATAGCGGTCAAGAGACCCAGTACTTC. Amino acid sequence: CSARNSGQETQYF.

This clonotype is a singleton in its sample. This chain joins TRBV7-2 and TRBJ2-7; 7 nucleotides line up with TRBD2. The better agreement between TRBJ2-1 and the DNA end casts doubt on the J call. CDR3 length: 15 residues. The germline V gene encodes CDR1 SGHTA and CDR2 FQGNSA. CDR3 sequence reads: CASSLGAGVSYEQFF. The CDR3 DNA is TGTGCCAGCAGCTTAGGGGCGGGGGTCTCCTACGAGCAGTTCTTC.

Only a few counts were recorded for this clonotype. The gene calls are TRBV25-1 and TRBJ1-2; TRBD1 agrees at 7 bases. Germline CDR1 and CDR2: MGHDK and SYGVNS. The CDR3 spans 12 residues. V trimming: 8 bases; J trimming: 6 bases; junction bases outside the gene matches: 6. The DNA of the CDR3 is TGTGCCAGCGAAGGGACAGCACATGGCTACACCTTC. Its translation is CASEGTAHGYTF.

In its sample, this clonotype was seen a few times. CDR3 region: CASSLTGVGGYEQYF. The CDR3 coding sequence is TGTGCCAGCAGTTTAACGGGGGTGGGGGGCTACGAGCAGTACTTC. The rearrangement uses TRBV27 and TRBJ2-7, with D possibly TRBD2 on 6 matching bases. V dropped 2 bases and J dropped 3 bases, with 14 bases sitting between them. The CDR3 sequence is 15 residues long. Germline V gene data show CDR1 as MNHEY and CDR2 as SMNVEV (reference sequence).

A few counts support this clonotype. The chain links TRBV20-1 to TRBJ2-1; D not certain. Trimming removed 3 bases from V and 5 bases from J, with 5 bases in between. The CDR3 loop spans 11 amino acids. The germline gives CDR1 DFQATT, CDR2 SNEGSKA (reference sequence). CDR3 sequence (DNA): TGCAGTGCTAGTTGGAACAATGAGCAGTTCTTC. Residues: CSASWNNEQFF.

This clonotype was counted ten times or more. The chain joins TRBV7-8 to TRBJ2-1, with TRBD2 as a possible D gene (6 bases). The CDR3 has 16 amino acids. CDR1 SGHVS and CDR2 FQNEAQ come from the germline V gene. The V gene lost 0 bases and the J gene lost 2 bases, with 11 bases spanning the gap. CDR3 nucleotides: TGTGCCAGCAGCTTAGCGGGAGGCGTTACCTACAATGAGCAGTTCTTC. Translated: CASSLAGGVTYNEQFF.

This clonotype was observed at least ten times. The chain uses TRBV6-2 or TRBV6-3 and TRBJ1-2; TRBD1 matches at 7 bases. The germline V gene has CDR1 MNHEY and CDR2 SVGEGT. Losses at the gene ends were 0 bases for V and 6 bases for J; bases not matched to a gene: 10. The length of the CDR3 is 16 residues. CDR3 sequence: CASSYSPGDRADGYTF. In DNA form, the CDR3 reads TGTGCCAGCAGTTACTCTCCCGGCGACAGGGCGGATGGCTACACCTTC.

There are a few counts of this clonotype. This rearrangement joins TRBV7-9 to TRBJ1-1, with 9 bases matching TRBD1. The CDR3 consists of 14 residues. V trimming: 4 bases; J trimming: 8 bases; junction bases outside the gene matches: 8. The V gene's germline CDR1 is SEHNR and CDR2 FQNEAQ (reference sequence). The CDR3 region is CASSWGQGKSEAFF. The CDR3 coding sequence is TGTGCCAGCAGCTGGGGACAGGGCAAATCGGAAGCTTTCTTT.

This clonotype has a handful of counts. This chain links TRBV10-1 with TRBJ2-7, with 8 bases matching TRBD2. V gave up 3 bases and J gave up 3 bases; unmatched junction bases: 13. The CDR3 loop spans 17 amino acids. Germline assignment: CDR1 WNHNN and CDR2 SYGVQD (reference sequence). CDR3 protein: CASSDTIREGLSYEQYF. Here the CDR3 DNA reads TGCGCCAGCAGTGATACAATCCGGGAGGGCCTTAGCTACGAGCAGTACTTC.

This clonotype was recorded many times. The chain has TRBV28 and TRBJ2-1, with TRBD2 matching over 10 bases. V was clipped by 11 bases and J by 9 bases; unmatched bases: 10. The CDR3 spans 13 residues. Germline V gives CDR1 MDHEN, CDR2 SYDVKM. CDR3 sequence (DNA): TGTGCCGGCACTAGCGGGATAAATGGTGAGCAGTTCTTC. Residues: CAGTSGINGEQFF.

The chain carries TRBV9 and TRBJ2-3; weak D call: TRBD2 (6 bases). Germline loops: CDR1 SGDLS, CDR2 YYNGEE. Trimming removed 0 bases at V and 2 bases at J, with 10 bases between. CDR3 length: 15 amino acids. This CDR3 reads CASSVGVADTDTQYF. The DNA for the CDR3 is TGTGCCAGCAGCGTAGGGGTAGCGGACACAGATACGCAGTATTTT.

V and J are TRBV28 and TRBJ2-3, with TRBD2 matching over 13 bases. Trimming at V came to 5 bases and at J to 3 bases, leaving 8 bases not matched to a gene. The CDR3 has 17 amino acids. Per germline, CDR1 MDHEN and CDR2 SYDVKM. The CDR3 spells CASSHKLAGGPTDTQYF. CDR3 nucleotide sequence: TGTGCCAGCAGTCATAAACTAGCGGGAGGGCCTACAGATACGCAGTATTTT.

This clonotype was detected many times. This chain joins TRBV7-8 and TRBJ1-1; 8 positions match TRBD1. The CDR3 extends over 14 amino acids. Germline V gene lookup returns CDR1 SGHVS and CDR2 FQNEAQ. The J segment lost 1 base and the V segment lost 5 bases, leaving 3 bases of the junction unmatched. In DNA, the CDR3 is TGTGCCAGCAGCATCGGACAGGGGAACACTGAAGCTTTCTTT. Translating it yields CASSIGQGNTEAFF.

The chain combines TRBV28 with TRBJ2-1, with D tentatively TRBD1 (5 bases). V was cut by 6 bases and J by 0 bases, with 18 bases left in between. The CDR3 runs 17 residues. Germline V lookup: CDR1 MDHEN, CDR2 SYDVKM. CDR3 bases: TGTGCCAGCAGGCGTGGGGCCCTACTCAACTCCTACAATGAGCAGTTCTTC. This gives the protein CASRRGALLNSYNEQFF.

This clonotype was observed at least ten times. This chain joins TRBV30 and TRBJ2-7, with D possibly matching TRBD1 (6 bases). Trimming took off 3 bases at V and 3 bases at J, with 9 bases between the two ends. The CDR3 spans 12 residues. Germline loops: CDR1 GTSNPN, CDR2 SVGIG (reference sequence). CDR3 amino acids: CAWRDRDYEQYF. DNA of the CDR3: TGTGCCTGGAGGGACAGAGACTACGAGCAGTACTTC.

The rearrangement uses TRBV6-1 and TRBJ1-4; no clear D gene. The CDR3 covers 15 residues. Trimming took 4 bases from V and 7 from J, leaving 16 bases between them. Germline values: CDR1 MNHNS, CDR2 SASEGT. DNA of the CDR3: TGTGCCAGCAGTGTCCGTTGGCTTTTGCCTGAAAAACTGTTTTTT. It is translated as CASSVRWLLPEKLFF.

This clonotype came up a few times. The V call is TRBV5-5, the J call TRBJ2-5, with TRBD2 as a possible D gene (5 bases). With 0 bases removed from V and 4 bases from J, the gap between germline ends came to 16 bases. CDR1 SGHKS and CDR2 YYEKEE come from the germline V gene (reference sequence). This CDR3 has 16 amino acids. The CDR3 DNA is TGTGCCAGCAGCTTGGTTTTATGGGCCCGGGGAGAGACCCAGTACTTC. Its translation is CASSLVLWARGETQYF.

This clonotype was counted at least ten times. The chain links TRBV30 to TRBJ1-1; D not certain. This CDR3 has 13 residues. Germline assignment: CDR1 GTSNPN and CDR2 SVGIG (reference sequence). The V and J ends lost 4 bases and 2 bases respectively, with 11 bases between them. The CDR3 protein is CAWTWATNTEAFF. CDR3 coding DNA: TGTGCCTGGACCTGGGCTACCAACACTGAAGCTTTCTTT.